One sample yielded the 15 T cell receptor beta chains listed below, sequenced in a study of shared clonotypes between healthy human individuals (dated by TCRdb to 2019 to 2021). Libraries were made using the immunoSEQ multiplex PCR assay. TCRdb provides this immuneACCESS table in a form limited to in-frame rearrangements. Some clones are lacking; in checked studies, under half of them reflect an unresolved V gene, and why the rest are absent is not known. The sample records some 580,000 clones, roughly 97% of which are singletons. 0.045% to 0.06% of the sample is held by the ten biggest clonotypes. Sequencing was carried out using naive CD4+ T cells sorted from blood. In light of the paper, this sample's cell subset or site label describes: CD45RA+ positively selected. These receptors were collected from a woman aged 25 to 45 in good health.

The chain combines TRBV4-1 with TRBJ1-6; D remains unclear. The CDR3 length is 13 residues. Trimming shortened V by 4 bases and J by 9 bases, and 10 bases separated the two germline ends. Per the germline V gene, CDR1 is MGHRA and CDR2 is YSYEKL. The CDR3, as DNA: TGCGCCAGCAGCCGGATCGGTGGTTCACCCCTCCACTTT. Translation gives CASSRIGGSPLHF.

V and J are TRBV27 and TRBJ2-3; D not certain. The CDR3 is made up of 15 amino acids. In germline, CDR1 is MNHEY, CDR2 SMNVEV (reference sequence). Trimming stripped 6 bases from V and 1 base from J, with 14 bases between. The CDR3 nucleotides are TGTGCCAGCAGCTTCTTAGCAGTGGGCACAGATACGCAGTATTTT. Its translation: CASSFLAVGTDTQYF.

To note about this clone: The sample has other DNA sequences that encode this CDR3 too. The CDR3 coding sequence is TGTGCCTGGAGTGTAGGGTCAGATCAGCCCCAGCATTTT. Protein product: CAWSVGSDQPQHF. The chain uses TRBV30 and TRBJ1-5; D ambiguous. Trimming left V 0 bases short and J 5 bases short, with 8 bases between. The CDR3 has 13 amino acids. Germline CDR1 is GTSNPN and CDR2 is SVGIG (reference sequence).

This sequence joins TRBV20-1 and TRBJ2-7; D gene unclear. This CDR3 contains 11 residues. Trimming removed 4 bases at V and 4 bases at J, with 8 bases between. Looked up from germline, CDR1 is DFQATT and CDR2 is SNEGSKA (reference sequence). The chain's CDR3 is CSATKNYEQYF. Here the CDR3 DNA reads TGCAGTGCTACAAAGAATTACGAGCAGTACTTC.

The chain is built from TRBV4-1 and TRBJ2-5, with 14 bases fitting TRBD2. This CDR3 contains 17 residues. Germline trimming cut 4 bases from V and 5 bases from J; bases unmatched to any gene: 9. CDR1 MGHRA and CDR2 YSYEKL come from the germline V gene. DNA of the CDR3: TGCGCCAGCAGCCCGCGACTAGCGGGAGGGCCGTGGGAGACCCAGTACTTC. Translation: CASSPRLAGGPWETQYF.

The V call is TRBV29-1, the J call TRBJ1-1, with 7 bases aligning to TRBD1. The length of the CDR3 is 14 residues. Germline-derived CDR1 and CDR2 are SQVTM and ANQGSEA. Trimming took 4 bases from V and 6 from J; bases not matched to a gene: 11. DNA of the CDR3: TGCAGCGTTGGACGACAGGGAGGTATAGCTGAAGCTTTCTTT. Residues: CSVGRQGGIAEAFF.

This chain links TRBV4-1 with TRBJ2-5; D might be TRBD2 (6 bases). The CDR3 extends over 16 amino acids. Per germline, CDR1 MGHRA and CDR2 YSYEKL. V shed 4 bases and J shed 3 bases, with 18 bases lying between them. The CDR3 sequence: CASSPVLREREETQYF. The DNA for the CDR3 is TGCGCCAGCAGCCCTGTCTTACGGGAGAGGGAAGAGACCCAGTACTTC.

This rearrangement joins TRBV6-5 to TRBJ2-7; 8 nucleotides line up with TRBD2. The germline CDR1 and CDR2 sequences are MNHEY and SVGAGI. The V and J ends lost 6 bases and 0 bases, in that order; junction bases with no gene match: 7. The CDR3 consists of 15 residues. This CDR3 is CASRGLAGNSYEQYF. The CDR3 DNA reads as TGTGCCAGCAGGGGCTTAGCGGGAAACTCCTACGAGCAGTACTTC.

The chain links TRBV7-2 to TRBJ2-1; 14 bases line up with TRBD2. V trimming: 7 bases; J trimming: 4 bases; junction bases outside the gene matches: 9. This CDR3 has 17 residues. Germline assignment: CDR1 SGHTA and CDR2 FQGNSA. Here the CDR3 reads CASNLVGTSGRYNEQFF. CDR3 bases: TGTGCCAGCAATCTCGTAGGGACTAGCGGGAGATACAATGAGCAGTTCTTC.

This rearrangement joins TRBV27 to TRBJ2-1; a possible D gene is TRBD1 (6 bases). The CDR3 runs 15 residues. The germline V gene has CDR1 MNHEY and CDR2 SMNVEV (reference sequence). Trimming removed 5 bases from V and 8 bases from J, with 19 bases in between. Here the CDR3 DNA reads TGTGCCAGCAGTCCCCAATACATCAGGGGATATGAGCAGTTCTTC. The encoded protein is CASSPQYIRGYEQFF.

V usage is TRBV5-1 and J usage is TRBJ2-2; TRBD2 agrees at 8 bases. J was trimmed by 3 bases and V by 5 bases; bases with no gene match: 6. The germline V gene encodes CDR1 SGHRS and CDR2 YFSETQ. CDR3 length: 15 residues. The DNA of the CDR3 is TGCGCCAGCAGGAGGGCGGGAGGAGACACCGGGGAGCTGTTTTTT. This sequence encodes CASRRAGGDTGELFF.

The rearrangement uses TRBV7-2 and TRBJ2-2, with D perhaps matching TRBD1 or TRBD2 (5 bases each). The germline V gene encodes CDR1 SGHTA and CDR2 FQGNSA. V was clipped by 0 bases and J by 6 bases, with 11 bases between them. This CDR3 is 15 amino acids long. The CDR3 region has the DNA TGTGCCAGCAGCTTAGCATCTCGAGGGGCCGGGGAGCTGTTTTTT. This sequence encodes CASSLASRGAGELFF.

J is TRBJ2-1 and V is TRBV7-9, with 9 bases lining up with TRBD2. Germline lookup yields CDR1 SEHNR and CDR2 FQNEAQ (reference sequence). The CDR3 has 18 amino acids. V shed 4 bases, J shed 8 bases, and the junction held 18 bases outside the gene matches. The CDR3 sequence is CASSSYPPGAGGPHEQFF. CDR3 sequence (DNA): TGTGCCAGCAGCTCTTACCCACCAGGGGCGGGAGGGCCTCATGAGCAGTTCTTC.

J is TRBJ1-1 and V is TRBV6-6, with D perhaps TRBD1 (5 bases). The CDR3 is 15 amino acids. Between the trimmed V and J ends, which lost 7 bases and 0 bases, there was a span of 15 bases. Germline values: CDR1 MNHNY, CDR2 SVGAGI (reference sequence). CDR3 coding DNA: TGTGCCAGCACCTGGGGGGGTTATATGAACACTGAAGCTTTCTTT. This sequence encodes CASTWGGYMNTEAFF.

The chain is built from TRBV4-1 and TRBJ2-5, with 12 bases identical to TRBD2. The DNA end lines up better with TRBJ2-7; the J call may be wrong. The CDR3 runs 15 residues. Germline V lookup: CDR1 MGHRA, CDR2 YSYEKL. Written as DNA, the CDR3 is TGCGCCAGCAGCCCCGGACTAGCGGGAACCTACGAGCAGTACTTC. It encodes CASSPGLAGTYEQYF.